This T cell receptor (beta chain) came from a study of graft-versus-host responses after intestinal transplantation. The wider study: Recipients had multivisceral, liver-intestinal, or isolated intestinal transplants. All of the recipients had induction that used anti-thymocyte globulin, then tacrolimus and steroids for about 3 years.

This clone was found once. What it recognizes is unknown. Sequencing used immunoSEQ multiplex PCR; TCRdb keeps in-frame clones, though not all of them. Here the sample spans under 90,000 clones, approximately 90% being singletons. Whole-study findings and limits: Declines in HvG clones occurring early post-transplant were associated with peak circulating GvH clone levels.

The CDR3 runs to 14 residues. Germline V gives CDR1 SEHNR, CDR2 FQNEAQ (reference sequence). V lost 2 bases, J lost 5 bases, and 12 bases lay in between. This TCR was sampled from a human donor who was the organ donor for an intestinal transplant. The chain combines TRBV7-9 with TRBJ1-2; D not resolved. Sequencing used unstimulated CD4+ T cells sorted from spleen or lymph node cells, obtained before transplant. CDR3 in DNA: TGTGCCAGCAGCTTACCCGGCAGCGTTTATGGCTACACCTTC. It yields the protein CASSLPGSVYGYTF.